One T cell receptor (beta chain) is described in this entry. This clonotype was seen a handful of times. Its target antigen remains unknown. There are no base qualities to consult, and no much larger clone falls within one base. The donors were around 39 Caucasian individuals from Russia, aged roughly 6 to 95 years, who were systemically healthy. Roughly 9.5 milliliters of peripheral blood were drawn from each donor into EDTA-treated Vacutainer tubes. Ficoll-Paque density-gradient centrifugation was used to isolate PBMCs, with at least 6 million per sample. Total RNA was extracted from PBMCs with Trizol reagent, with at least 5.5 micrograms obtained per sample. For every donor, flow cytometry on a PBMC aliquot measured the percentage of naive CD45RAhigh/CD27high T cells. The library was produced with 5' RACE. The sequencer listed for this sample is Illumina HiSeq 2500. The second PCR ran for about 6 to 11 cycles and used a J-beta primer mix along with a sample-barcoded 5' primer. A template-switch 5' adaptor carrying 12 random nucleotides introduced a unique molecular identifier onto each TCR beta cDNA molecule. Each sample yielded at least 3 million CDR3-containing paired-end reads. First-strand cDNA was synthesized from all RNA with the Mint cDNA synthesis kit, primed by a TRBC-specific oligonucleotide. Following uracil-DNA glycosylase treatment, all cDNA underwent a first 18-cycle PCR with the universal primers M1SS and BC2_uni_R. In the authors' own workflow: Each sample was normalized by randomly selecting 1 million high-quality reads, each carrying a distinct molecular identifier. Reads sharing molecular identifiers were discarded rather than binned into consensus sequences. MiTCR, set to a Q25 quality threshold and the strictest error-elimination algorithm, was used for CDR3 identification, clonotype clustering and error correction. Lower-bound total TCR beta diversity was estimated with a nonparametric unseen species model using Euler transformation. TCRdb cleaned the public reads at Q25 with fastp, built clones with MiXCR and kept in-frame beta chains. Rows with one shared CDR3 protein collapse into an entry with the most common genes and DNA. The V and J calls and clone size come from TCRdb's table, not from the authors' own analysis. The sample contains about 1.4 million distinct CDR3 sequences, roughly 60% of them found a single time. The ten largest clones add up to over 6.5% of the sample.

The data are from a study of blood T cells in healthy people across ages (dated by TCRdb to the mid-2010s). With respect to the entire study: In model experiments, template switching captured roughly one uniquely barcoded TCR beta cDNA molecule for every two T cells. Donors were grouped into four age groups: young (average 16 years), middle-aged (around 39), aged (around 60) and long-lived (less than 85). To avoid experimental bias, donors of different ages were distributed randomly across sequencing lanes. The study measured age-related changes in TCR beta repertoire diversity using deep sequencing normalized with unique cDNA molecular identifiers. Using the same blood draw, the study looked at two additional independent replicas of 1 million unique cDNA reads for two donors, one aged 18 to 30 and the other aged 80 or older.

Trimming costs V 3 bases and J 3 bases, and their ends lie 9 bases apart. From a lookup of the germline V gene (reference sequence), CDR1 and CDR2 are DFQATT and SNEGSKA. Reading from cysteine to phenylalanine, the CDR3 counts 12 amino acids. Only CDR3 DNA remains: 36 bases, in frame from the first base. Study-level results and caveats: The CMV infection status of donors was not known, potentially confounding age-related changes in expanded clonotypes. Compared with the aged group, the long-lived group had more naive CD4+ T cells, fewer expanded clones and increased TCR diversity, suggesting age selection. Observed TCR beta diversity per million T cells fell roughly linearly with age, and a significant reduction was already apparent by age around 36. Estimates of total diversity based on one million sequenced T cells were regarded as lower bounds and as underestimates. A strong correlation was found between observed TCR beta diversity and the percentage of naive T cells measured by flow cytometry. Conclusive comparison of naive and antigen-experienced compartments was prevented by the profiling of bulk unsorted PBMCs.

This receptor chain uses TRBV20-1 and TRBJ2-7; the D gene is possibly TRBD1 or TRBD2, each agreeing over 5 bases. The TCR was taken from a man aged 18 to 30 in good health. The sample taken for sequencing was blood. The CDR3: CSASWGNYEQYF. The DNA sequence is as follows: TGCAGTGCTAGTTGGGGGAACTACGAGCAGTACTTC.